The 13 T cell receptor beta chains below all came from one sample that was sequenced in a study of blood T cell repertoires in COVID-19. Only in-frame clones appear in the TCRdb table, and some are missing; sequencing was by immunoSEQ multiplex PCR. The repertoire has some 200,000 clones, roughly 94% of them found once; the top ten carry 1.2%. The sequenced sample consisted of peripheral blood. The receptors here all came from a man aged 25 to 45 with acute or convalescent COVID-19.

The chain is built from TRBV2 and TRBJ2-2; 7 bases line up with TRBD2. Per the germline V gene, CDR1 is SNHLY and CDR2 is FYNNEI. The length of the CDR3 is 14 residues. J gave up 6 bases and V 6 bases, and 7 bases lay outside the gene matches. CDR3 bases: TGTGCCAGCAGGGGGAGGGATGTCGCCGGGGAGCTGTTTTTT. Its translation is CASRGRDVAGELFF.

This clone was observed once. V gene TRBV19 combines with J gene TRBJ1-1, with D uncertain. The CDR3 has 13 amino acids. CDR1 is LNHDA and CDR2 is SQIVND in the germline V gene (reference sequence). With 5 bases removed from V and 1 base from J, the gap between germline ends came to 8 bases. The CDR3 sequence is CASSGHKNTEAFF. As DNA, the CDR3 is TGTGCCAGTAGTGGCCACAAGAACACTGAAGCTTTCTTT.

The rearrangement uses TRBV2 and TRBJ1-4, with 7 bases fitting TRBD1. This CDR3 comprises 14 residues. Germline V gene sequence: CDR1 SNHLY, CDR2 FYNNEI. Trimming at V came to 3 bases and at J to 7 bases, leaving 5 bases not matched to a gene. CDR3 sequence: CASSEEGAGEKLFF. Here the CDR3 DNA reads TGTGCCAGCAGTGAGGAGGGGGCGGGTGAAAAACTGTTTTTT.

The chain links TRBV29-1 to TRBJ2-5; 10 bases fit TRBD1. This CDR3 spans 13 amino acids. Germline V CDR1 and CDR2: SQVTM, ANQGSEA. V shed 6 bases and J 3 bases; nucleotides not matched to a gene: 4. CDR3 sequence (DNA): TGCAGCGTGGTGGGACAGGGGAAAGAGACCCAGTACTTC. Encoded protein: CSVVGQGKETQYF.

This clone was seen a few times. The chain links TRBV19 to TRBJ2-1; D uncertain. This CDR3 has 14 amino acids. Trimming took 5 bases from V and 1 from J, leaving 9 bases between them. Germline CDR1 reads LNHDA; CDR2 reads SQIVND (reference sequence). CDR3 sequence reads: CASSLRVSYNEQFF. CDR3 nucleotide sequence: TGTGCCAGTAGTCTCCGGGTTTCCTACAATGAGCAGTTCTTC.

The V gene is TRBV11-3, the J gene TRBJ2-3, with no clear D. The CDR3 is made up of 13 amino acids. The germline V gene has CDR1 SGHNT and CDR2 YENEEA. Trimming took 1 base from V and 1 from J, leaving 3 bases between them. Here the CDR3 reads CASSLAGTDTQYF. CDR3 in DNA: TGTGCCAGCAGCTTAGCGGGCACAGATACGCAGTATTTT.

V usage is TRBV4-1 and J usage is TRBJ1-1; D gene uncertain. V was pared by 0 bases and J by 11 bases, with 16 bases between. The CDR3 has 14 amino acids. Germline loops: CDR1 MGHRA, CDR2 YSYEKL. For the CDR3, the DNA is TGCGCCAGCAGCCAAGAAGGAGGTTGGGAGGAGGCTTTCTTT. Residues: CASSQEGGWEEAFF.

CDR3 amino acids: CSARQDSYEQYF. Written as DNA, the CDR3 is TGCAGCGCCCGACAGGACTCCTACGAGCAGTACTTC. This sequence joins TRBV29-1 and TRBJ2-7; perhaps TRBD1 as D (6 bases). CDR1 and CDR2 from the germline V gene are SQVTM and ANQGSEA. This CDR3 is built from 12 residues. V dropped 7 bases and J dropped 0 bases, with 10 bases sitting between them.

This rearrangement joins TRBV7-2 to TRBJ2-1; 7 bases match TRBD1. Germline CDR1 is SGHTA and CDR2 is FQGNSA. This CDR3 spans 16 amino acids. The V segment lost 5 bases and the J segment 4 bases; nucleotides outside the gene matches: 11. CDR3 nucleotides: TGTGCCAGCAGCGATAGGGGGACAGTCACTTACAATGAGCAGTTCTTC. Translation gives CASSDRGTVTYNEQFF.

This clone was observed a few times. This same CDR3 is encoded by further DNA sequences in the sample. CDR3 sequence (DNA): TGTGCCAGCAGCCCGGGACAGGGAAATTCACCCCTCCACTTT. Protein product: CASSPGQGNSPLHF. The chain links TRBV7-9 to TRBJ1-6; TRBD1 matches at 9 bases. The ends lost 5 bases at V and 7 bases at J; junction bases unmatched: 3. The CDR3 covers 14 residues. Germline lookup yields CDR1 SEHNR and CDR2 FQNEAQ (reference sequence).

This chain links TRBV6-5 with TRBJ2-7; weak D call: TRBD1 (5 bases). This CDR3 contains 16 residues. V was shortened by 2 bases and J by 2 bases, with 16 bases between the two germline ends. Germline V gene lookup returns CDR1 MNHEY and CDR2 SVGAGI. CDR3 nucleotides: TGTGCCAGCAGTTACGGAAGTGGGGCCGGACCCTACGAGCAGTACTTC. It yields the protein CASSYGSGAGPYEQYF.

The V call is TRBV3-1 (or the pseudogene TRBV3-2), the J call TRBJ1-1; no reliable D call. The germline V gene has CDR1 LGHDT and CDR2 YNNKEL (reference sequence). The CDR3 is 13 amino acids. V dropped 4 bases and J dropped 1 base, with 7 bases sitting between them. This chain's CDR3 is CASSLGRNTEAFF. The CDR3 DNA reads as TGTGCCAGCAGCCTGGGCCGGAACACTGAAGCTTTCTTT.

V gene TRBV6-2 or TRBV6-3 combines with J gene TRBJ2-2; 9 bases align to TRBD2. The CDR3 has 15 amino acids. Germline V gene lookup returns CDR1 MNHEY and CDR2 SVGEGT. Losses at the gene ends were 3 bases for V and 8 bases for J; bases not matched to a gene: 7. CDR3 nucleotides: TGTGCCAGCAGTTATATAGCGGGAGTCTCTGGGGAGCTGTTTTTT. Encoded protein: CASSYIAGVSGELFF.